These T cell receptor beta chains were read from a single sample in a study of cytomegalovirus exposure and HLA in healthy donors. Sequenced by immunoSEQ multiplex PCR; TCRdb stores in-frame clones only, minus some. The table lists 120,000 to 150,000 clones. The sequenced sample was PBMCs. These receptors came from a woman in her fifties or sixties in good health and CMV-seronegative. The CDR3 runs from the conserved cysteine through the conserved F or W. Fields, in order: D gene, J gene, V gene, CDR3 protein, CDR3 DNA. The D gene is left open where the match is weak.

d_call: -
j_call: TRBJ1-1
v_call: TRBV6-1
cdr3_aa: CASSEAGHSNTEAFF
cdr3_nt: TGTGCCAGCAGTGAAGCGGGACACAGTAACACTGAAGCTTTCTTT

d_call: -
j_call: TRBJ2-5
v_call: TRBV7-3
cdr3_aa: CASSPSWATWEAQYF
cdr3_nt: TGTGCCAGCAGCCCTAGTTGGGCCACCTGGGAGGCCCAGTACTTC

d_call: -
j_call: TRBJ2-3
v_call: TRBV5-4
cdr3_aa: CASSLAERGTDTQYF
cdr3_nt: TGTGCCAGCAGCTTGGCAGAGAGGGGCACAGATACGCAGTATTTT

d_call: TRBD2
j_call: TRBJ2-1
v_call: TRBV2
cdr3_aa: CASRVAGGPHNEQFF
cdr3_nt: TGTGCCAGCCGTGTAGCGGGAGGGCCCCACAATGAGCAGTTCTTC

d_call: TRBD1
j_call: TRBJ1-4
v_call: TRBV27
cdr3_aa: CASKVWHRGQEKLFF
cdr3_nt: TGTGCCAGCAAGGTTTGGCACAGGGGGCAGGAAAAACTGTTTTTT

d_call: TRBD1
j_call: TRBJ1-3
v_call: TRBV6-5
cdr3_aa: CASRQGSSGNTIYF
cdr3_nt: TGTGCCAGCAGACAGGGGTCCTCTGGAAACACCATATATTTT

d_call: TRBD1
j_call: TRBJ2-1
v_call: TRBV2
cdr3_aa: CASSEAKDRASSYNEQFF
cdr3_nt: TGTGCCAGCAGTGAAGCAAAAGACAGGGCTAGCTCCTACAATGAGCAGTTCTTC

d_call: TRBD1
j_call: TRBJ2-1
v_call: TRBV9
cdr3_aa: CASSPPRGPPKQFF
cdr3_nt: TGTGCCAGCAGCCCTCCAAGGGGGCCGCCAAAGCAGTTCTTC

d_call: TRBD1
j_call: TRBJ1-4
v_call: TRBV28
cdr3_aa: CTHSKQGDATNEKLFF
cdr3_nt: TGTACCCACTCCAAGCAGGGGGACGCAACTAATGAAAAACTGTTTTTT

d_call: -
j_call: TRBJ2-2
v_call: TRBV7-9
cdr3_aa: CASSLGSAENTGELFF
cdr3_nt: TGTGCCAGCAGCTTAGGCAGCGCCGAGAACACCGGGGAGCTGTTTTTT

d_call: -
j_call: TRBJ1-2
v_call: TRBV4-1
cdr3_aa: CASSQLFGSNYGYTF
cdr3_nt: TGCGCCAGCAGCCAACTCTTTGGGAGTAACTATGGCTACACCTTC

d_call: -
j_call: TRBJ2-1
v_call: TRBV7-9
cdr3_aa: CASSLAGQRGEQFF
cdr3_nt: TGTGCCAGCAGCTTGGCGGGCCAACGGGGTGAGCAGTTCTTC

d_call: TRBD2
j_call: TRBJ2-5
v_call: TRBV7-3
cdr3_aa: CASSPSGGTQYF
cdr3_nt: TGTGCCAGCAGCCCCTCGGGGGGAACCCAGTACTTC

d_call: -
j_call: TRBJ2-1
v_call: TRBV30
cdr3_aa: CALSSDSYNEQFF
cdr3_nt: TGTGCCTTGTCTAGCGACTCCTACAATGAGCAGTTCTTC

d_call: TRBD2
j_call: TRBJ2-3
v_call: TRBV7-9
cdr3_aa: CASSLAGGISTDTQYF
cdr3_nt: TGTGCCAGCAGCTTGGCGGGGGGGATCTCCACAGATACGCAGTATTTT

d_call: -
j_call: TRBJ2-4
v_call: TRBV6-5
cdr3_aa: CASSSGLLAKNIQYF
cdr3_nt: TGTGCCAGCAGCTCGGGACTGTTAGCCAAAAACATTCAGTACTTC

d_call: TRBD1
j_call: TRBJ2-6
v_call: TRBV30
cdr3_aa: CATNRGSGANVLTF
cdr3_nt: TGTGCCACCAACAGGGGGTCTGGGGCCAACGTCCTGACTTTC

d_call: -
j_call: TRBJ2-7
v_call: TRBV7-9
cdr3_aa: CASSSDDRFSYEQYF
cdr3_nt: TGTGCCAGCAGCTCGGACGACAGGTTTTCCTACGAGCAGTACTTC

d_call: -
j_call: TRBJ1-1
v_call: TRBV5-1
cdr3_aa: CASSLAWGVAEAFF
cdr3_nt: TGCGCCAGCAGCTTGGCCTGGGGGGTAGCTGAAGCTTTCTTT

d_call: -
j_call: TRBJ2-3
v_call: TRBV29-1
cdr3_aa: CSVGVAVTDTQYF
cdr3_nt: TGCAGCGTTGGGGTAGCGGTTACAGATACGCAGTATTTT

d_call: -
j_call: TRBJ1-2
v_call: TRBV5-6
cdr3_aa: CASSLYRLRLYGYTF
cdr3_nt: TGTGCCAGCAGCTTGTACCGACTCCGGCTATATGGCTACACCTTC

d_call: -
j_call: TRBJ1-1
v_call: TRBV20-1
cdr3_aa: CSARPNTEAFF
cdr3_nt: TGCAGTGCTAGACCTAACACTGAAGCTTTCTTT